This T cell receptor beta chain was documented in a study of tumor-infiltrating lymphocytes in primary liver carcinoma. Study-level findings and limits: Tumor-adjacent and tumor-blood pairs shared less of their repertoires than tumor region pairs shared. Tumor specimens were characterized by a significantly higher top-250-clone fraction than blood (p = 0.039).

Blood RNA came from unsorted whole blood; germline DNA was also extracted. A sample of roughly 4 milliliters of peripheral blood was taken before surgery. cDNA specific to TCR beta was made from approximately 0.55 ug of total RNA, with a constant-region primer employed for priming. Investigators got TCR beta libraries out of three nested multiplex PCR rounds, done with slightly modified ARM-PCR. MiXCR, applied by TCRdb to the multiplex PCR reads, yields one record per CDR3 protein. The sample consists of 330,000 or so distinct CDR3 sequences, around three fifths of them appearing once. In the case of this clonotype: What it binds is not known.

This TCR was sampled from a man aged 35 to 55 with primary liver carcinoma and hepatitis B virus infection. The sequencing sample was made of peripheral blood.

CDR3 DNA sequence: TGTGCCAGCAGTGAATGGGGAGTCGGAGGCTGGGATCAGCCCCAGCATTTT. Its translation is CASSEWGVGGWDQPQHF. The chain uses TRBV6-1 and TRBJ1-5; D remains ambiguous. V dropped 2 bases and J dropped 5 bases, with 19 bases sitting between them. CDR1 is MNHNS and CDR2 is SASEGT in the germline V gene. CDR3 length: 17 residues.